This record covers a single T cell receptor beta chain. This sample stems from a study of CD8+ T cells in alopecia areata. As the sequencing template, cDNA was produced by extracting RNA and reverse transcribing it. This table comes from immunoSEQ multiplex PCR, and its TCRdb copy is limited to in-frame clones, with some not included. The data show 270,000 or so clones, with roughly 50% seen just once and under 2% held by the top ten. The CDR3 is made up of 15 amino acids. Trimming at V came to 6 bases and at J to 0 bases, leaving 7 bases not matched to a gene. Germline loops: CDR1 SNHLY, CDR2 FYNNEI. Treatment here: oral pan-JAK inhibitor, 5-10 mg twice daily.

The specimen was CD4+ T cells sorted from blood, collected at week 24, from a patient treated with tofacitinib. The V gene is TRBV2, the J gene TRBJ1-1; 7 bases line up with TRBD1. The source is a human donor with alopecia areata. The CDR3 here is CASRADRAMNTEAFF. For the CDR3, the DNA is TGTGCCAGCAGGGCCGACAGGGCCATGAACACTGAAGCTTTCTTT.